This T cell receptor beta chain was sequenced for a study of monozygotic twins with inflammatory bowel disease. The CDR3 runs 15 residues. CDR1 and CDR2 (germline): SGHTA, FQGTGA. Nested PCRs (about 17 and 10 cycles, two total) were applied to TCRalpha and TCRbeta cDNA. No DNA is given; TCRdb re-called the 5' RACE reads and lists each CDR3 protein once. Recorded for this sample: approximately 140,000 distinct CDR3 sequences. Study-wide results and limits: No detectable difference in repertoire similarity separated concordant from discordant twins, possibly as a result of limited power. A single strong clonotype or signal linked to IBD was not supported.

As for this clonotype: Its target is not known.

The source material was blood. The rearrangement uses TRBV7-3 and TRBJ1-1. The TCR comes from a human donor with ulcerative colitis or Crohn's disease, or a healthy co-twin of an affected twin (not recorded which). The CDR3 protein is CASSLLRTMNTEAFF.